Listed below are T cell receptor beta chains from one sample, sequenced in a study of blood T cell repertoires in COVID-19. Sequenced by immunoSEQ multiplex PCR; TCRdb stores in-frame clones only, minus some. Here the sample spans 410,000 or so clones, over 75% being singletons. The sequencing sample was made of peripheral blood. The source is a woman in her thirties or forties with COVID-19, enrolled during active disease. The CDR3 runs from the conserved cysteine through the conserved F or W. The D gene is left open where the match is weak. Not every row has a clone size; where given, it reads once, few, many or a size class.

d_gene: -; j_gene: TRBJ1-1; v_gene: TRBV2; abundance: -; CDR3nt: TGTGCCAGCAGTGTTCAGATGGTCGCTGAAGCTTTCTTT; CDR3aa: CASSVQMVAEAFF
d_gene: TRBD2; j_gene: TRBJ2-1; v_gene: TRBV7-8; abundance: -; CDR3nt: TGTGCCAGCAGCTTAAACGCGGGGGGTGGGGTCAATGAGCAGTTCTTC; CDR3aa: CASSLNAGGGVNEQFF
d_gene: TRBD1; j_gene: TRBJ2-7; v_gene: TRBV5-4; abundance: -; CDR3nt: TGTGCCAGCAGCCTCCCAAGGACAGGGGGCGGTAGAGATGAGCAGTACTTC; CDR3aa: CASSLPRTGGGRDEQYF
d_gene: -; j_gene: TRBJ1-1; v_gene: TRBV7-2; abundance: -; CDR3nt: TGTGCCAGCAGCTTACGGGGGACTGAAGCTTTCTTT; CDR3aa: CASSLRGTEAFF
d_gene: TRBD1; j_gene: TRBJ1-5; v_gene: TRBV28; abundance: -; CDR3nt: TGTGCCAGCAGTTTGCCGGGACAGCTAAATCAGCCCCAGCATTTT; CDR3aa: CASSLPGQLNQPQHF
d_gene: TRBD1; j_gene: TRBJ1-2; v_gene: TRBV28; abundance: -; CDR3nt: TGTGCCAGCAGTCCAGGGGGGACAGGGGCTACCTATGGCTACACCTTC; CDR3aa: CASSPGGTGATYGYTF
d_gene: TRBD2; j_gene: TRBJ2-7; v_gene: TRBV5-4; abundance: -; CDR3nt: TGTGCCAGCGGTCATGGGACTAGCGGGTTCTCCTCCTACGAGCAGTACTTC; CDR3aa: CASGHGTSGFSSYEQYF
d_gene: TRBD2; j_gene: TRBJ2-2; v_gene: TRBV9; abundance: -; CDR3nt: TGTGCCAGCAGCGTAGCTACGGGACTAGCGGGAAACACCGGGGAGCTGTTTTTT; CDR3aa: CASSVATGLAGNTGELFF
d_gene: -; j_gene: TRBJ1-1; v_gene: TRBV4-3; abundance: -; CDR3nt: TGCGCCAGCAGCCAAGTCGAGGGTTTGCACACTGAAGCTTTCTTT; CDR3aa: CASSQVEGLHTEAFF
d_gene: TRBD1; j_gene: TRBJ2-1; v_gene: TRBV15; abundance: -; CDR3nt: TGTGCCACCAGCAGAGCGGGGACAGGGTCTAATGAGCAGTTCTTC; CDR3aa: CATSRAGTGSNEQFF
d_gene: TRBD2; j_gene: TRBJ2-7; v_gene: TRBV27; abundance: once; CDR3nt: TGTGCCAGCAGTTTGAGGCGGGGGGGCTTAACCTACGAGCAGTACTTC; CDR3aa: CASSLRRGGLTYEQYF
d_gene: -; j_gene: TRBJ1-3; v_gene: TRBV6-1; abundance: many; CDR3nt: TGTGCCAGCAGTGAAGGGGGCTGGGACACCATATATTTT; CDR3aa: CASSEGGWDTIYF
d_gene: TRBD2; j_gene: TRBJ2-1; v_gene: TRBV9; abundance: -; CDR3nt: TGTGCCAGCAGTATGGGTCTAGCGGGAGGGCGGTTGGCGAATGAGCAGTTCTTC; CDR3aa: CASSMGLAGGRLANEQFF
d_gene: -; j_gene: TRBJ2-2; v_gene: TRBV28; abundance: -; CDR3nt: TGTGCCAGCAGGCAGAGGGTGGCCGGGGAGCTGTTTTTT; CDR3aa: CASRQRVAGELFF
d_gene: TRBD1; j_gene: TRBJ2-5; v_gene: TRBV3-1/TRBV3-2; abundance: -; CDR3nt: TGTGCCAGCAGCCCCCGGACAGGGGGCGGTGAGACCCAGTACTTC; CDR3aa: CASSPRTGGGETQYF
d_gene: -; j_gene: TRBJ2-1; v_gene: TRBV27; abundance: -; CDR3nt: TGTGCCAGCAGTTTATTGGGGACTCTGGGCTACAATGAGCAGTTCTTC; CDR3aa: CASSLLGTLGYNEQFF
d_gene: -; j_gene: TRBJ1-2; v_gene: TRBV28; abundance: -; CDR3nt: TGTGCCAGCAGTCCTTACTCAGGACCCAGAGGGTATGGCTACACCTTC; CDR3aa: CASSPYSGPRGYGYTF
d_gene: TRBD1; j_gene: TRBJ1-5; v_gene: TRBV5-1; abundance: -; CDR3nt: TGCGCCAGCAGCCCCGGGACAGGGATCAATCAGCCCCAGCATTTT; CDR3aa: CASSPGTGINQPQHF
d_gene: -; j_gene: TRBJ1-4; v_gene: TRBV2; abundance: few; CDR3nt: TGTGCCAGCAGTGTAGTACAAAAACTGTTTTTT; CDR3aa: CASSVVQKLFF
d_gene: -; j_gene: TRBJ1-1; v_gene: TRBV7-3; abundance: -; CDR3nt: TGTGCCAGCAGCGCGGGCCCCTCGGGAAACACTGAAGCTTTCTTT; CDR3aa: CASSAGPSGNTEAFF
d_gene: TRBD1; j_gene: TRBJ2-1; v_gene: TRBV3-1/TRBV3-2; abundance: -; CDR3nt: TGTGCCAGCAGCTCTCGAGGGGGCCTCTTCAACAATGAGCAGTTCTTC; CDR3aa: CASSSRGGLFNNEQFF
d_gene: TRBD1; j_gene: TRBJ1-5; v_gene: TRBV12-3/TRBV12-4; abundance: -; CDR3nt: TGTGCCAGCAAGGGACAGCCCGAACAGCCCCAGCATTTT; CDR3aa: CASKGQPEQPQHF
d_gene: -; j_gene: TRBJ1-2; v_gene: TRBV6-5; abundance: -; CDR3nt: TGTGCCAGCAGCCAAGGAGCCCGAGTCGGCTACACCTTC; CDR3aa: CASSQGARVGYTF
d_gene: TRBD1; j_gene: TRBJ1-1; v_gene: TRBV5-1; abundance: -; CDR3nt: TGCGCCAGCAGCTTTGGCGTACAGGGGCCTAACACTGAAGCTTTCTTT; CDR3aa: CASSFGVQGPNTEAFF
d_gene: -; j_gene: TRBJ2-1; v_gene: TRBV27; abundance: -; CDR3nt: TGTGCCAGCAGCTACGGACACCCGACCTACAATGAGCAGTTCTTC; CDR3aa: CASSYGHPTYNEQFF
d_gene: -; j_gene: TRBJ2-3; v_gene: TRBV20-1; abundance: -; CDR3nt: TGCAGTGTCGGACAGACAGATACGCAGTATTTT; CDR3aa: CSVGQTDTQYF
d_gene: TRBD2; j_gene: TRBJ2-1; v_gene: TRBV2; abundance: -; CDR3nt: TGTGCCAGCAGTACTAGCGGGAGGTCCTACAATGAGCAGTTCTTC; CDR3aa: CASSTSGRSYNEQFF